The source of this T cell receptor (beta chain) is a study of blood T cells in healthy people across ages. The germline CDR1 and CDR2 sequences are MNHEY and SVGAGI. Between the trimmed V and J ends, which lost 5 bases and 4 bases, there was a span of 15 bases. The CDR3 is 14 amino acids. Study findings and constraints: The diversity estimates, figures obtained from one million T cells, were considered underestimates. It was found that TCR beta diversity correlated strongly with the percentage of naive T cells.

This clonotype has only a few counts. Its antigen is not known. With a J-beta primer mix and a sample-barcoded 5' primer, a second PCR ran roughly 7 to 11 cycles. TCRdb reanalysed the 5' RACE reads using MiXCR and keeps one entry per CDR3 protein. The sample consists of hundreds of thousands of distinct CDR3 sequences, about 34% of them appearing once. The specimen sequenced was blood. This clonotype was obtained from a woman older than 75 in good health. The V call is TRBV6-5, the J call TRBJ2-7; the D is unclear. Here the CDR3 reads CASSPVLRRYEQYF. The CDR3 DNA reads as TGTGCCAGCAGTCCGGTATTGCGTCGGTACGAGCAGTACTTC.